Listed here are 32 T cell receptor beta chains from one sample, sequenced in a study of identical twins (dated by TCRdb to about 2016). The protocol used for the library was 5' RACE. The instrument was an Illumina HiSeq 2000. The raw public data were reprocessed by TCRdb itself: fastp quality trimming at Q25, MiXCR clonotype calling, in-frame beta chains only. Each CDR3 protein gets just one entry, which takes the most common genes and DNA from the rows behind it. The sample contains approximately 500,000 distinct CDR3 sequences, roughly 15% of them found a single time. The ten top clones hold 0.44% of the sample. The same data also went into a second study, on yellow fever vaccine responses in identical twins.

Sequenced: CD4+ T cells sorted from blood. The receptors stem from a young woman in good health.

V gene TRBV5-6 combines with J gene TRBJ1-1, with D hard to call. The CDR3 runs to 14 residues. Trimming took 0 bases from V and 2 from J, leaving 8 bases between them. Germline V lookup: CDR1 SGHDT, CDR2 YYEEEE. In nucleotides, the CDR3 is TGTGCCAGCAGCTTGGAACGGGGAAACACTGAAGCTTTCTTT. This sequence encodes CASSLERGNTEAFF.

The chain carries TRBV14 and TRBJ2-5; TRBD2 matches 8 bases. This CDR3 region has 16 residues. J was trimmed by 5 bases and V by 1 base; bases with no gene match: 9. Per the germline V gene, CDR1 is SGHDN and CDR2 is FVKESK. The CDR3, as DNA: TGTGCCAGCAGCCAAGTTTCGCTAGCGGGCGGTGAGACCCAGTACTTC. This encodes CASSQVSLAGGETQYF.

The V and J genes are TRBV9 and TRBJ2-1, with D possibly TRBD2 on 5 matching bases. V lost 4 bases and J 5 bases, leaving 16 bases between the germline ends. Germline CDR1 reads SGDLS; CDR2 reads YYNGEE. The CDR3 spans 15 residues. CDR3 amino acids: CASSNGLRGNNEQFF. The CDR3 nucleotides read TGTGCCAGCAGCAACGGACTCCGGGGAAACAATGAGCAGTTCTTC.

This clonotype came up a few times. CDR3 in amino acids: CASSGGGGGSSYEQYF. CDR3 sequence (DNA): TGTGCCAGCAGCGGCGGTGGGGGCGGCAGCTCCTACGAGCAGTACTTC. The rearrangement links TRBV4-2 to TRBJ2-7, with a tentative D call TRBD1 (6 bases). With 5 bases removed from V and 0 bases from J, the gap between germline ends came to 17 bases. Germline lookup yields CDR1 LGHNA and CDR2 YNFKEQ. The CDR3 length is 16 residues.

This clonotype was observed at least ten times. The V and J genes are TRBV11-2 and TRBJ1-2; possible D gene TRBD1, 6 bases. The length of the CDR3 is 14 residues. In germline, CDR1 is SGHAT, CDR2 FQNNGV. Trimming removed 5 bases from V and 0 bases from J, with 10 bases in between. CDR3 sequence (DNA): TGTGCCAGCAGCGAGGACAGATCTAACTATGGCTACACCTTC. Protein sequence: CASSEDRSNYGYTF.

The rearrangement links TRBV9 to TRBJ2-1; D may match TRBD1 or TRBD2 (5 bases each). CDR1 and CDR2 from the germline V gene are SGDLS and YYNGEE. CDR3 size: 18 residues. Trimming cost V 4 bases and J 8 bases, with 28 bases left between them. CDR3 coding DNA: TGTGCCAGCAGCCCTCTAAATGGGGCTAGCCCAAGGGGCCATGAGCAGTTCTTC. Protein sequence: CASSPLNGASPRGHEQFF.

The table lists this clonotype with a few counts. The gene calls are TRBV10-2 and TRBJ1-5; D is ambiguous. The germline V gene encodes CDR1 WSHSY and CDR2 SAAADI. This CDR3 has 14 residues. The V gene lost 6 bases and the J gene lost 1 base, with 10 bases spanning the gap. The CDR3 protein is CASRAGQSNQPQHF. The DNA for the CDR3 is TGCGCCAGCAGAGCCGGGCAGAGCAATCAGCCCCAGCATTTT.

The chain has TRBV3-1 and TRBJ1-1; D unresolved. The CDR3 is 14 residues long. Per the germline V gene, CDR1 is LGHDT and CDR2 is YNNKEL (reference sequence). V dropped 1 base and J dropped 4 bases, with 10 bases sitting between them. CDR3: CASSQGGKSTEAFF. CDR3 DNA: TGTGCCAGCAGCCAAGGGGGTAAGAGCACTGAAGCTTTCTTT.

This chain joins TRBV7-3 and TRBJ2-3, with D perhaps TRBD1 or TRBD2 (5 bases each). Germline CDR1 is SGHTA and CDR2 is FQGTGA. Trimming shortened V by 3 bases and J by 2 bases, and 12 bases separated the two germline ends. CDR3 length: 15 residues. The chain's CDR3 is CASSFGGGPTDTQYF. The CDR3 region has the DNA TGTGCCAGCAGCTTTGGTGGGGGACCCACAGATACGCAGTATTTT.

The table lists this clonotype with a few counts. The chain is built from TRBV18 and TRBJ1-5; 9 bases align to TRBD1. Trimming took 3 bases from V and 9 from J; bases not matched to a gene: 6. This CDR3 contains 14 residues. Germline V lookup: CDR1 KGHSH, CDR2 LQKENI. This chain's CDR3 is CASSPEDRGLPQHF. The CDR3 coding sequence is TGTGCCAGCTCACCGGAGGACAGGGGTTTGCCCCAGCATTTT.

The chain employs TRBV6-1 and TRBJ2-2; 11 positions match TRBD1. This CDR3 contains 17 residues. The germline gives CDR1 MNHNS, CDR2 SASEGT. Germline trimming cut 4 bases from V and 2 bases from J; bases unmatched to any gene: 6. The CDR3 spells CASSAQGQGVNTGELFF. CDR3 coding DNA: TGTGCCAGCAGTGCCCAGGGACAGGGGGTCAACACCGGGGAGCTGTTTTTT.

Only a few counts were recorded for this clonotype. V usage is TRBV4-2 and J usage is TRBJ2-1; D might be TRBD1 or TRBD2, each matching 5 bases. CDR1 is LGHNA, CDR2 YNFKEQ, per germline. The CDR3 covers 12 residues. Between the trimmed V and J ends, which lost 1 base and 10 bases, there was a span of 8 bases. For the CDR3, the DNA is TGTGCCAGCAGCCAAGGGGGGTGGGAGCAGTTCTTC. This sequence encodes CASSQGGWEQFF.

V and J are TRBV20-1 and TRBJ2-7; 9 positions match TRBD1. This CDR3 is 16 amino acids long. CDR1 and CDR2 from the germline V gene are DFQATT and SNEGSKA (reference sequence). The V and J ends lost 1 base and 5 bases, in that order; junction bases with no gene match: 12. The CDR3: CSARVPLGQGYHEQYV. The CDR3 region has the DNA TGCAGTGCTAGAGTCCCCCTGGGACAGGGTTACCACGAGCAGTACGTC.

This clonotype was seen at least ten times. The chain recombines TRBV5-1 with TRBJ2-1; D may be TRBD1 (6 bases). The CDR3 sequence is 12 residues long. V was trimmed by 4 bases and J by 5 bases, leaving 7 bases between them. In germline, CDR1 is SGHRS, CDR2 YFSETQ. DNA of the CDR3: TGCGCCAGCAGCCAGGGGAACAATGAGCAGTTCTTC. Translation gives CASSQGNNEQFF.

This chain connects TRBV28 to TRBJ2-3, with a possible D match to TRBD1 (5 bases). Per the germline V gene, CDR1 is MDHEN and CDR2 is SYDVKM. The CDR3 is 14 amino acids. Trimming removed 5 bases from V and 3 bases from J, with 12 bases in between. The CDR3 DNA reads as TGTGCCAGCAGTACCAGGGATGGGACAGATACGCAGTATTTT. It yields the protein CASSTRDGTDTQYF.

This clonotype was observed at least ten times. The V and J genes are TRBV6-5 and TRBJ2-1; D may be TRBD2 (5 bases). The CDR3 is 15 amino acids. V was trimmed by 2 bases and J by 0 bases, leaving 8 bases between them. Germline lookup yields CDR1 MNHEY and CDR2 SVGAGI. The CDR3 loop is CASSYSGSSYNEQFF. The CDR3 nucleotides are TGTGCCAGCAGTTACAGCGGAAGCTCCTACAATGAGCAGTTCTTC.

This clonotype came up a few times. The rearrangement links TRBV12-3 or TRBV12-4 to TRBJ2-2; weak D call: TRBD1 (5 bases). CDR3 length: 16 amino acids. The V end was cut by 1 base, the J end by 4 bases, with 13 bases between. In DNA form, the CDR3 reads TGTGCCAGCAGTTTAGGAGCAGGGCAGGGCACCGGGGAGCTGTTTTTT. This sequence encodes CASSLGAGQGTGELFF.

This clonotype occurred a few times. J is TRBJ1-1 and V is TRBV5-1, with TRBD1 as a possible D gene (5 bases). V was shortened by 0 bases and J by 1 base, with 13 bases between the two germline ends. The germline V gene has CDR1 SGHRS and CDR2 YFSETQ. This CDR3 comprises 16 residues. CDR3 DNA sequence: TGCGCCAGCAGCTTGGTAGGGGTCGGTCGGAACACTGAAGCTTTCTTT. Its protein product is CASSLVGVGRNTEAFF. The full variable domain, rest sourced from reference TRBV5-1 and TRBJ1-1, is KAGVTQTPRYLIKTRGQQVTLSCSPISGHRSVSWYQQTPGQGLQFLFEYFSETQRNKGNFPGRFSGRQFSNSRSEMNVSTLELGDSALYLCASSLVGVGRNTEAFFGQGTRLTVV.

The chain links TRBV6-2 or TRBV6-3 to TRBJ2-7, with 7 bases aligning to TRBD2. This CDR3 has 13 residues. The germline V gene encodes CDR1 MNHEY and CDR2 SVGEGT. Trimming cost V 10 bases and J 0 bases; bases outside gene matches: 6. The chain's CDR3 is CATRGGPSYEQYF. The DNA of the CDR3 is TGTGCCACCCGGGGAGGGCCCTCCTACGAGCAGTACTTC.

The chain employs TRBV4-1 and TRBJ1-4; D is perhaps TRBD1 (5 bases). The length of the CDR3 is 16 residues. CDR1 is MGHRA and CDR2 is YSYEKL in the germline V gene. V lost 4 bases to trimming and J lost 0 bases, with 12 bases between them. This CDR3 is CASSRGPVATNEKLFF. The CDR3 region has the DNA TGCGCCAGCAGCCGGGGACCTGTTGCAACTAATGAAAAACTGTTTTTT.

The sample holds a few counts of this clonotype. The chain carries TRBV3-1 and TRBJ2-2; D uncertain. Germline lookup yields CDR1 LGHDT and CDR2 YNNKEL (reference sequence). Deletions cut 6 bases from V and 3 bases from J, with 11 bases between. This CDR3 spans 14 amino acids. DNA for the CDR3: TGTGCCAGCAGATCCCCTAGTTACACCGGGGAGCTGTTTTTT. Encoded protein: CASRSPSYTGELFF.

The rearrangement links TRBV12-3 or TRBV12-4 to TRBJ2-7, with 7 bases matching TRBD2. The V and J ends lost 3 bases and 3 bases, in that order; junction bases with no gene match: 5. The CDR3 extends over 14 amino acids. The CDR3 region has the DNA TGTGCCAGCAGTTTGGGAGGGAGTGTCTACGAGCAGTACTTC. Protein sequence: CASSLGGSVYEQYF.

The rearrangement joins TRBV12-3 or TRBV12-4 to TRBJ1-6; the D gene is possibly TRBD1 (6 bases). The V end was cut by 5 bases, the J end by 6 bases, with 11 bases between. This CDR3 contains 14 residues. The CDR3 nucleotides are TGTGCCAGCAGTCGGGGGGCCCCTAATTCACCCCTCCACTTT. Protein product: CASSRGAPNSPLHF.

This chain uses TRBV20-1 with TRBJ2-3, with D perhaps TRBD1 (6 bases). In germline, CDR1 is DFQATT, CDR2 SNEGSKA (reference sequence). V lost 6 bases and J lost 0, with 10 bases in between. This CDR3 region has 13 residues. The CDR3 loop is CSARTASTDTQYF. DNA of the CDR3: TGCAGTGCAAGGACAGCTAGCACAGATACGCAGTATTTT.

This clonotype was detected many times. The V call is TRBV12-3 or TRBV12-4, the J call TRBJ2-2; 8 nucleotides agree with TRBD1. V dropped 6 bases and J dropped 4; count of bases not matched to a gene: 7. This CDR3 comprises 15 residues. The CDR3 sequence is CASSLDRVGTGELFF. The CDR3, as DNA: TGTGCCAGCAGCCTGGACAGGGTGGGCACCGGGGAGCTGTTTTTT.

This clonotype has more than one count but fewer than ten. The chain recombines TRBV6-5 with TRBJ2-7; no reliable D call. CDR3 length: 13 amino acids. The germline gives CDR1 MNHEY, CDR2 SVGAGI. Trimming took off 2 bases at V and 3 bases at J, with 8 bases between the two ends. The CDR3 DNA sequence: TGTGCCAGCAGTTACAGGGTACTCTACGAGCAGTACTTC. Encoded protein: CASSYRVLYEQYF.

This clonotype has more than one count but fewer than ten. The gene calls are TRBV5-1 and TRBJ2-7; 9 bases match TRBD1. The CDR3 is made up of 16 amino acids. V shed 4 bases, J shed 5 bases, and the junction held 13 bases outside the gene matches. Germline values: CDR1 SGHRS, CDR2 YFSETQ. CDR3 region: CASSQTGGDSHHEQYV. CDR3 coding DNA: TGCGCCAGCAGCCAAACAGGGGGCGATTCTCACCACGAGCAGTACGTC.

This clonotype was counted a few times. The V and J genes are TRBV5-6 and TRBJ2-2; maybe TRBD2 (5 bases). The CDR3 extends over 15 amino acids. V was trimmed by 4 bases and J by 1 base, leaving 11 bases between them. Germline CDR1 SGHDT, CDR2 YYEEEE. In DNA form, the CDR3 reads TGTGCCAGCAGCCAGCCCCGGGAGAACACCGGGGAGCTGTTTTTT. This sequence encodes CASSQPRENTGELFF.

This clonotype was counted a few times. The rearrangement links TRBV6-2 or TRBV6-3 to TRBJ2-7, with 8 bases identical to TRBD2. CDR3 size: 16 residues. J lost 4 bases, V lost 2 bases, and 10 bases had no gene match. The germline V gene encodes CDR1 MNHEY and CDR2 SVGEGT. CDR3: CASSYTTGGLKYEQYF. The CDR3 DNA follows: TGTGCCAGCAGTTACACCACGGGGGGGCTTAAATACGAGCAGTACTTC.

This clonotype was recorded a few times. The rearrangement joins TRBV2 to TRBJ2-7; TRBD1 matches at 8 bases. CDR1 SNHLY and CDR2 FYNNEI come from the germline V gene. The CDR3 contains 13 residues. The junction had 2 bases not matched to a gene; V was cut back by 3 bases and J by 4 bases. The CDR3 loop is CASSEDRAYEQYV. For the CDR3, the DNA is TGTGCCAGCAGTGAGGACAGGGCTTACGAGCAGTACGTC.

This clonotype was observed a few times. V is TRBV4-1 and J is TRBJ1-1; D remains ambiguous. The CDR3 contains 16 residues. Trimming pared 3 bases from V and 1 base from J, leaving 15 bases between. Germline CDR1 MGHRA, CDR2 YSYEKL. CDR3 region: CASSHGTFLGNTEAFF. The CDR3 region has the DNA TGCGCCAGCAGCCACGGCACTTTCCTCGGGAACACTGAAGCTTTCTTT.

J is TRBJ1-4 and V is TRBV12-3 or TRBV12-4; tentatively, D is TRBD1 (6 bases). CDR3 length: 14 amino acids. V lost 5 bases and J lost 7, with 14 bases in between. This CDR3 is CASSPQGNLEKLFF. In DNA form, the CDR3 reads TGTGCCAGCAGTCCTCAGGGGAACCTTGAAAAACTGTTTTTT.